The next 22 T cell receptor beta chains were all read from a single sample in a study of radiation and T cells in renal cell carcinoma. Method: immunoSEQ multiplex PCR; TCRdb's copy keeps in-frame clones and lacks some. In the table there are about 170,000 clones, 88% of which are singletons. Time point in this sample: blood 4 weeks post-SBRT, at nephrectomy. The treatment is: 15 Gy SBRT to primary tumor, nephrectomy 4 weeks later. This sample comprised blood, obtained from a patient whose treatment included radiotherapy and nephrectomy. These receptors were obtained from a woman between 45 and 65 years old with renal cell carcinoma.

This sequence joins TRBV18 and TRBJ1-5; possible D gene TRBD1, 5 bases. Per germline, CDR1 KGHSH and CDR2 LQKENI. Trimming pared 6 bases from V and 1 base from J, leaving 10 bases between. This CDR3 is built from 14 residues. The DNA for the CDR3 is TGTGCCAGCTCGCAGACAGTGAGCAATCAGCCCCAGCATTTT. This translates into CASSQTVSNQPQHF.

This sequence joins TRBV25-1 and TRBJ1-4; possible D gene TRBD1, 5 bases. The V and J ends lost 6 bases and 8 bases respectively, with 13 bases between them. There are 13 residues in the CDR3. CDR1 is MGHDK, CDR2 SYGVNS, per germline. The CDR3 loop is CASRGQGGEKLFF. CDR3 DNA: TGTGCCAGCAGGGGGCAGGGTGGGGAAAAACTGTTTTTT.

The rearrangement links TRBV7-6 to TRBJ1-6, with D perhaps TRBD1 (5 bases). This CDR3 comprises 14 residues. Trimming removed 5 bases at V and 6 bases at J, with 11 bases between. Germline CDR1 reads SGHVS; CDR2 reads FNYEAQ. CDR3 sequence (DNA): TGTGCCAGCAGCCAAGACAGAATTAATTCACCCCTCCACTTT. Encoded protein: CASSQDRINSPLHF.

This chain uses TRBV5-1 with TRBJ1-1, with 9 bases matching TRBD1. There are 14 residues in the CDR3. Germline V gives CDR1 SGHRS, CDR2 YFSETQ. V shed 7 bases and J 1 base; nucleotides not matched to a gene: 5. The DNA of the CDR3 is TGCGCCAGCGGACGGGACAGGGCGAACACTGAAGCTTTCTTT. Residues: CASGRDRANTEAFF.

The chain combines TRBV4-2 with TRBJ2-7; D not resolved. The CDR3 runs to 13 residues. Per the germline V gene, CDR1 is LGHNA and CDR2 is YNFKEQ. The ends were cut back, 3 bases at V and 6 bases at J, with 12 bases in the middle. CDR3 in DNA: TGTGCCAGCAGCCAGTTGGGTTGGGGCGAGCAGTACTTC. Residues: CASSQLGWGEQYF.

This chain joins TRBV2 and TRBJ1-1, with D perhaps TRBD1 (6 bases). The CDR3 extends over 16 amino acids. From germline, CDR1 is SNHLY and CDR2 FYNNEI. The germline V and J ends were trimmed by 6 bases and 0 bases, with 17 bases remaining between them. CDR3 sequence reads: CASRAGLTGMNTEAFF. DNA of the CDR3: TGTGCCAGCAGGGCGGGTTTAACAGGGATGAACACTGAAGCTTTCTTT.

The J gene is TRBJ1-2, the V gene TRBV7-9; D is uncertain. Trimming removed 0 bases at V and 6 bases at J, with 11 bases between. From germline, CDR1 is SEHNR and CDR2 FQNEAQ (reference sequence). The CDR3 covers 14 residues. The CDR3 coding sequence is TGTGCCAGCAGCTTAGCGCCAACAGCACATGGCTACACCTTC. Its protein product is CASSLAPTAHGYTF.

The chain combines TRBV13 with TRBJ2-1; TRBD2 agrees at 10 bases. Looked up from germline, CDR1 is PRHDT and CDR2 is FYEKMQ (reference sequence). The CDR3 loop spans 15 amino acids. V lost 3 bases and J lost 5; bases outside the gene matches: 4. The CDR3: CASSFGTSAHNEQFF. In DNA, the CDR3 is TGTGCCAGCAGCTTCGGGACTAGCGCACACAATGAGCAGTTCTTC.

The CDR3 DNA reads TGTGCCAGCACCCTGGTGGCTGCCGGGGAGCTGTTTTTT. This codes for CASTLVAAGELFF. V and J are TRBV18 and TRBJ2-2; D is unresolved. The germline V and J ends were trimmed by 8 bases and 6 bases, with 13 bases remaining between them. This CDR3 is built from 13 residues. From germline, CDR1 is KGHSH and CDR2 LQKENI. Variable domain in full (rest from reference TRBV18 and TRBJ2-2): NAGVMQNPRHLVRRRGQEARLRCSPMKGHSHVYWYRQLPEEGLKFMVYLQKENIIDESGMPKERFSAEFPKEGPSILRIQQVVRGDSAAYFCASTLVAAGELFFGEGSRLTVL.

The count of this clone is one. This sample includes further DNA sequences coding for the same CDR3. The J gene is TRBJ2-7, the V gene TRBV7-2; 7 nucleotides agree with TRBD2. Germline CDR1 and CDR2: SGHTA and FQGNSA. The CDR3 runs to 13 residues. V shed 5 bases, J shed 4 bases, and the junction held 5 bases outside the gene matches. The CDR3 DNA is TGTGCCAGCAGCCTAGGCGGGGGATACGAGCAGTACTTC. It specifies CASSLGGGYEQYF. The full variable domain, rest sourced from reference TRBV7-2 and TRBJ2-7, is GAGVSQSPSNKVTEKGKDVELRCDPISGHTALYWYRQSLGQGLEFLIYFQGNSAPDKSGLPSDRFSAERTGGSVSTLTIQRTQQEDSAVYLCASSLGGGYEQYFGPGTRLTVT.

This rearrangement joins TRBV9 to TRBJ1-2; no definite D call. With 0 bases removed from V and 4 bases from J, the gap between germline ends came to 10 bases. This CDR3 comprises 14 residues. CDR1 is SGDLS, CDR2 YYNGEE, per germline. CDR3 sequence reads: CASSVGQSGYGYTF. The CDR3 bases are TGTGCCAGCAGCGTAGGGCAGAGTGGCTATGGCTACACCTTC.

The DNA of the CDR3 is TGTGCCACCAGCAGGGGTGAGGCTACCCAAGAGACCCAGTACTTC. Its protein is CATSRGEATQETQYF. This chain links TRBV15 with TRBJ2-5; no definite D call. The germline gives CDR1 LNHNV, CDR2 YYDKDF (reference sequence). The CDR3 extends over 15 amino acids. The germline V and J ends were trimmed by 3 bases and 1 base, with 12 bases remaining between them.

The chain has TRBV5-5 and TRBJ2-5, with 12 bases that match TRBD1. CDR1 SGHKS and CDR2 YYEKEE come from the germline V gene (reference sequence). This CDR3 contains 16 residues. V shed 0 bases and J 3 bases; nucleotides not matched to a gene: 3. The CDR3 reads CASSLGGTGGEETQYF. The CDR3 bases are TGTGCCAGCAGCTTGGGTGGGACAGGGGGCGAAGAGACCCAGTACTTC.

The chain uses TRBV19 and TRBJ1-6; D unresolved. The germline gives CDR1 LNHDA, CDR2 SQIVND (reference sequence). The V and J ends lost 3 bases and 3 bases respectively, with 6 bases between them. CDR3 length: 14 residues. The CDR3 here is CASSISHYNSPLHF. Here the CDR3 DNA reads TGTGCCAGTAGTATTAGCCACTATAATTCACCCCTCCACTTT.

The rearrangement uses TRBV19 and TRBJ1-4; D perhaps matches TRBD1 (6 bases). CDR3 length: 14 amino acids. V was pared by 7 bases and J by 5 bases, with 14 bases between. The germline CDR1 and CDR2 sequences are LNHDA and SQIVND (reference sequence). The CDR3 is CASTPGGSNEKLFF. CDR3 nucleotides: TGTGCCAGTACCCCCGGGGGCTCAAATGAAAAACTGTTTTTT. Supplemented by reference TRBV19 and TRBJ1-4, the full variable domain reads DGGITQSPKYLFRKEGQNVTLSCEQNLNHDAMYWYRQDPGQGLRLIYYSQIVNDFQKGDIAEGYSVSREKKESFPLTVTSAQKNPTAFYLCASTPGGSNEKLFFGSGTQLSVL.

The chain links TRBV5-6 to TRBJ1-1; TRBD1 is a possible D gene (5 bases). Trimming removed 0 bases from V and 1 base from J, with 13 bases in between. This CDR3 contains 16 residues. The germline CDR1 and CDR2 sequences are SGHDT and YYEEEE. The CDR3 loop reads CASSLGRQSGNTEAFF. In DNA, the CDR3 is TGTGCCAGCAGCTTGGGCCGACAGTCGGGGAACACTGAAGCTTTCTTT.

The genes are TRBV5-5 and TRBJ1-4, with 12 bases fitting TRBD1. CDR1 SGHKS and CDR2 YYEKEE come from the germline V gene (reference sequence). Germline trimming cut 4 bases from V and 4 bases from J; bases unmatched to any gene: 8. This CDR3 contains 17 residues. The CDR3 sequence: CASSQPGQGANNEKLFF. The CDR3 nucleotides read TGTGCCAGCAGCCAGCCGGGACAGGGGGCAAATAATGAAAAACTGTTTTTT.

This rearrangement joins TRBV6-6 to TRBJ1-1; the match to TRBD1 covers 7 bases. V lost 6 bases, J lost 1 base, and 8 bases stayed unmatched. Looked up from germline, CDR1 is MNHNY and CDR2 is SVGAGI (reference sequence). The CDR3 extends over 15 amino acids. The CDR3, as DNA: TGTGCCAGCAGCCTAGACAGGGCCAGGAACACTGAAGCTTTCTTT. Translating gives CASSLDRARNTEAFF.

The CDR3 loop reads CASSLYLGNTEAFF. CDR3 DNA: TGTGCCAGCAGCTTGTACCTCGGGAACACTGAAGCTTTCTTT. The genes are TRBV5-4 and TRBJ1-1; the D is unclear. This CDR3 spans 14 amino acids. Germline V gene sequence: CDR1 SGHNT, CDR2 YYREEE (reference sequence). V was clipped by 1 base and J by 1 base, with 8 bases between them.

This sequence joins TRBV19 and TRBJ1-3, with 7 bases that match TRBD1. The V gene's germline CDR1 is LNHDA and CDR2 SQIVND (reference sequence). V lost 0 bases to trimming and J lost 2 bases; unmatched junction nucleotides: 4. CDR3 length: 16 residues. The CDR3 DNA reads as TGTGCCAGTAGTATAGACGGGACAGCGCCTGGAAACACCATATATTTT. It translates to CASSIDGTAPGNTIYF. The variable domain in full, with the rest retrieved from reference TRBV19 and TRBJ1-3, is DGGITQSPKYLFRKEGQNVTLSCEQNLNHDAMYWYRQDPGQGLRLIYYSQIVNDFQKGDIAEGYSVSREKKESFPLTVTSAQKNPTAFYLCASSIDGTAPGNTIYFGEGSWLTVV.

The gene calls are TRBV4-1 and TRBJ1-3; TRBD1 is a possible D gene (5 bases). V lost 1 base and J 3 bases, leaving 16 bases between the germline ends. There are 17 residues in the CDR3. Germline-derived CDR1 and CDR2 are MGHRA and YSYEKL. CDR3 sequence: CASSQGRQGPSGNTIYF. DNA for the CDR3: TGCGCCAGCAGCCAAGGGCGGCAGGGCCCAAGTGGAAACACCATATATTTT.

V and J are TRBV10-3 and TRBJ1-1; TRBD1 matches 7 bases. CDR3 length: 16 amino acids. In germline, CDR1 is ENHRY, CDR2 SYGVKD. J lost 10 bases, V lost 1 base, and 15 bases had no gene match. In DNA, the CDR3 is TGTGCCATCAGTGAGTTCTCGTCCGGTCGACAGGGACGAGCTTTCTTT. This translates into CAISEFSSGRQGRAFF.